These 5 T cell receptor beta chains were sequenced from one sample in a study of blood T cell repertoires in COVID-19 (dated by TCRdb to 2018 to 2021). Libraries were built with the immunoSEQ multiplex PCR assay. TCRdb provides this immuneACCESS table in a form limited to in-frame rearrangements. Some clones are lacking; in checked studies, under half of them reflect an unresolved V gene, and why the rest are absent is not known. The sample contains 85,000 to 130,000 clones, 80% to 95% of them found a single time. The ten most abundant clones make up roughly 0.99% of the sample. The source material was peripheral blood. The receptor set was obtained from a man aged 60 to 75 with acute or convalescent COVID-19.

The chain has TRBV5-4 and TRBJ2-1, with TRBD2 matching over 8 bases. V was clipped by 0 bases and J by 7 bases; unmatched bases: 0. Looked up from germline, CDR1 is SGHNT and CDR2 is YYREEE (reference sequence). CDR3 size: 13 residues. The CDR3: CASSLGGRNEQFF. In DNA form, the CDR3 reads TGTGCCAGCAGCTTGGGCGGGAGGAATGAGCAGTTCTTC. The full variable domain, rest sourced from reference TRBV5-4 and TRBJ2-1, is ETGVTQSPTHLIKTRGQQVTLRCSSQSGHNTVSWYQQALGQGPQFIFQYYREEENGRGNFPPRFSGLQFPNYSSELNVNALELDDSALYLCASSLGGRNEQFFGPGTRLTVL.

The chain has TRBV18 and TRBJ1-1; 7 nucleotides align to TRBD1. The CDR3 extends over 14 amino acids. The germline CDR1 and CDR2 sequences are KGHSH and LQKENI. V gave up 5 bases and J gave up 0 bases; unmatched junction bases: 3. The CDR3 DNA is TGTGCCAGCTCAGCGGGACAGATGAACACTGAAGCTTTCTTT. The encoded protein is CASSAGQMNTEAFF.

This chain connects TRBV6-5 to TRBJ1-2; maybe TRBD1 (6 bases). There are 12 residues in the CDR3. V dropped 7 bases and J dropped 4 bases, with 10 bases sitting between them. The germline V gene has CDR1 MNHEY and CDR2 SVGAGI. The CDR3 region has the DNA TGTGCCAGCACCAGGGGCGGCTATGGCTACACCTTC. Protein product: CASTRGGYGYTF.

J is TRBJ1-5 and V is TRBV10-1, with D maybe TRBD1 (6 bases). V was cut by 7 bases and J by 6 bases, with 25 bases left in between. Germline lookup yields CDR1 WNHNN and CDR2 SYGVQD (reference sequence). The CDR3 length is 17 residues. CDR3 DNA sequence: TGCGCCAGCACCCGTGCGGGGGACCTCAAAGGGGGTCAGCCCCAGCATTTT. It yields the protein CASTRAGDLKGGQPQHF.

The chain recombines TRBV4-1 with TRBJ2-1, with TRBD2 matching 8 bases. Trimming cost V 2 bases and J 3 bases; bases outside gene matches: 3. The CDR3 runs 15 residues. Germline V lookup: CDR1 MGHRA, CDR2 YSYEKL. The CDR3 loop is CASSQSSGSYNEQFF. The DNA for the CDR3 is TGCGCCAGCAGCCAATCCAGCGGGAGCTACAATGAGCAGTTCTTC.